The source of this T cell receptor (beta chain) is a study of CXCR3-negative and CXCR3-positive naive CD8 T cells (dated by TCRdb to about 2019). Regarding the complete study: About 135 million TRB reads were obtained in total, roughly 1.5 +/- 0.3 million reads per library. For the TRBV-TRBJ cluster analysis, the naive subsets came from 5 or 6 donors, while the memory cells came from 3 donors. Diversity and physicochemical repertoire analyses covered 11 donors pooled from two independent experiments.

In the germline V gene (reference sequence), CDR1 corresponds to MNHEY and CDR2 to SMNVEV. CDR3 length: 13 amino acids, cysteine to phenylalanine. No DNA was logged. Worth noting for this clonotype: Its recognized antigen is unknown.

Beyond this particular receptor, the publication reports: Surface CD5, linked to self-reactivity in mice, was comparable between naive subsets; TCR interaction strength was therefore also inferred from TRB CDR3 physicochemical properties. TRBV-TRBJ usage was similar between naive CXCR3-negative and CXCR3-positive cells from the same donor, while memory cells showed distinct patterns. CXCR3 expression partially decreased after cryopreservation, so most assays used freshly isolated PBMCs. Repertoire diversity was comparably high in both naive subsets but much lower in memory CD8+ T cells.

Reads for this sample came from a NextSeq 550. The Human TCR Profiling Kit (MiLaboratory) was used to make UMI-labeled 5' RACE TRB cDNA libraries. cDNA synthesis used the entire amount of extracted RNA, and PCR amplification then used the entire amount of cDNA produced. Libraries were prepared in parallel with an identical number of PCR cycles. In the original analysis: With a requirement of at least two reads per UMI, MIGEC and MiXCR extracted about 50,000 +/- 10,000 unique UMI-labeled TRB cDNA molecules per library. Each library averaged 40,000 +/- 10,000 functional in-frame TRB CDR3 nucleotide clonotypes without stop codons. After downsampling to 5000 UMI-labeled TRB molecules per sample, diversity metrics such as normalized Shannon-Wiener and Chao1 were calculated in VDJtools. For the central five CDR3 residues, VDJtools calculated physicochemical properties weighted by clonotype size, namely interaction energy, strength, volume and Kidera factor 4. TCRdb reprocessed the reads and lists each CDR3 protein sequence as a single entry, with no DNA. In this record, the V and J calls reflect TCRdb's handling and not the investigators' own analysis. This sample's table carries approximately 53,000 distinct CDR3 sequences. About 25% of the sample comes from the top ten.

Each CD8+ T cell subset was flow-sorted in triplicate, with over 250,000 cells per subset placed directly into RLT lysis buffer. Peripheral blood mononuclear cells were isolated from buffy coats using standard density gradient centrifugation. An RNeasy Mini Kit was used to extract total RNA from the sorted cells. The clonotype originates from a human donor in good health. Some clones in this sample may be carry-over from other donors' samples. Material for sequencing was memory CD8+ T cells from blood. What this sample's cell subset or site label stands for: conventional CD8+ memory T cells (TMEM), sorted as controls. Recombination joined TRBV27 with TRBJ2-1; TCRdb lists TRBD1, though no DNA is available to test this call. The CDR3 sequence is CASRTGVYNEQFF.